The 22 T cell receptor beta chains reported below all come from one sample, sequenced in a study of T-cell reconstitution after alpha-beta-depleted transplantation in children. Construction of the TCRbeta library involved unique molecular identifiers. MiXCR, applied by TCRdb to the PCR reads, yields one record per CDR3 protein. The sample has 190,000 or so distinct CDR3 sequences, 14% to 15% seen once. The material was PBMCs from the stem cell graft donor, obtained from the stem cell graft. These receptors all stem from a human donor who donated a stem cell graft to a child with acute lymphoblastic leukemia.

CDR3 DNA: TGTGCCAGCAGTGTAATTACAGGGGCCCCCCGGAATGAGCAGTTCTTC. Its translation: CASSVITGAPRNEQFF. This sequence joins TRBV28 and TRBJ2-1, with 7 bases identical to TRBD1. This CDR3 is 16 amino acids long. Losses at the gene ends were 5 bases for V and 7 bases for J; bases not matched to a gene: 14. CDR1 and CDR2 (germline): MDHEN, SYDVKM.

J is TRBJ1-6 and V is TRBV21-1. TRBV21-1 is given as a pseudogene. This CDR3 comprises 13 residues. CDR3 sequence reads: CASSTDLNSPLHF. CDR3 nucleotide sequence: TGTGCCAGCAGCACGGACCTAAATTCACCCCTCCACTTT.

This clonotype occurred many times. J is TRBJ2-7 and V is TRBV29-1; D call uncertain. V was clipped by 1 base and J by 5 bases, with 12 bases between them. CDR3 length: 13 residues. The germline V gene encodes CDR1 SQVTM and CDR2 ANQGSEA. This chain's CDR3 is CSVEVFSADEQYF. Here the CDR3 DNA reads TGCAGCGTTGAAGTTTTCTCGGCGGACGAGCAGTACTTC.

This clonotype was seen repeatedly, ten times or more. The V and J genes are TRBV19 and TRBJ2-5; D perhaps matches TRBD2 (5 bases). V dropped 5 bases and J dropped 1 base, with 17 bases sitting between them. The CDR3 contains 16 residues. The germline V gene encodes CDR1 LNHDA and CDR2 SQIVND (reference sequence). CDR3 loop: CASSRLPLAVQETQYF. As DNA, the CDR3 is TGTGCCAGTAGTCGGCTTCCTCTAGCAGTCCAAGAGACCCAGTACTTC.

This clonotype was observed a handful of times. The rearrangement uses TRBV25-1 and TRBJ1-6; D remains unclear. The CDR3 has 15 amino acids. Trimming stripped 0 bases from V and 1 base from J, with 4 bases between. Germline CDR1 is MGHDK and CDR2 is SYGVNS. CDR3 nucleotide sequence: TGTGCCAGCAGTGAATATGGGTCCTATAATTCACCCCTCCACTTT. Translation gives CASSEYGSYNSPLHF.

There are many counts of this clonotype. The chain combines TRBV5-1 with TRBJ2-3; tentatively, D is TRBD2 (6 bases). The CDR3 runs 15 residues. Trimming stripped 7 bases from V and 3 bases from J, with 18 bases between. Looked up from germline, CDR1 is SGHRS and CDR2 is YFSETQ. CDR3 amino acids: CASALDYRKTDTQYF. Here the CDR3 DNA reads TGCGCCAGCGCCCTGGACTACCGAAAAACAGATACGCAGTATTTT.

This clonotype was recorded a few times. The chain has TRBV19 and TRBJ1-1; possibly TRBD1 for D (6 bases). Germline V gives CDR1 LNHDA, CDR2 SQIVND (reference sequence). This CDR3 is 16 amino acids long. The V end lost 4 bases, the J end lost 3 bases, and 18 bases lay between the germline ends. DNA for the CDR3: TGTGCCAGTAGTACGGGACATAGGAAATGGTACACTGAAGCTTTCTTT. Its protein product is CASSTGHRKWYTEAFF.

The CDR3 bases are TGTGCCATCAGTCCTGGGAACACTGAAGCTTTCTTT. Translating it yields CAISPGNTEAFF. This chain uses TRBV10-3 with TRBJ1-1; D is ambiguous. Germline lookup yields CDR1 ENHRY and CDR2 SYGVKD. The CDR3 sequence is 12 residues long. Trimming stripped 5 bases from V and 1 base from J, with 5 bases between.

The table lists this clonotype with a few counts. The chain carries TRBV7-2 and TRBJ2-3; no reliable D call. The length of the CDR3 is 13 residues. Germline assignment: CDR1 SGHTA and CDR2 FQGNSA. V shed 2 bases and J shed 13 bases, with 16 bases lying between them. Here the CDR3 DNA reads TGTGCCAGCAGCTTAAGGAAAGAAGCACGCAAGTATTTT. Protein: CASSLRKEARKYF.

The gene calls are TRBV7-8 and TRBJ1-5; D is unclear. Trimming cost V 1 base and J 9 bases, with 16 bases left between them. Per germline, CDR1 SGHVS and CDR2 FQNEAQ. This CDR3 spans 15 amino acids. This chain's CDR3 is CASSLEVRSYLPQHF. In nucleotides, the CDR3 is TGTGCCAGCAGCTTAGAGGTCCGGAGTTACTTGCCCCAGCATTTT.

This clonotype was observed at least ten times. The chain links TRBV20-1 to TRBJ1-5, with D possibly TRBD1 on 5 matching bases. The length of the CDR3 is 14 residues. The ends were cut back, 3 bases at V and 6 bases at J, with 15 bases in the middle. Germline values: CDR1 DFQATT, CDR2 SNEGSKA (reference sequence). The DNA for the CDR3 is TGCAGTGCTAGTGCTGGTACAGGTAGTCAGCCCCAGCATTTT. Translation: CSASAGTGSQPQHF.

In this sample, this clonotype turned up many times. V and J are TRBV20-1 and TRBJ2-7, with D tentatively TRBD1 (6 bases). The V end lost 0 bases, the J end lost 3 bases, and 12 bases lay between the germline ends. The CDR3 has 14 amino acids. From germline, CDR1 is DFQATT and CDR2 SNEGSKA (reference sequence). CDR3 residues: CSARDPGERYEQYF. Written as DNA, the CDR3 is TGCAGTGCTAGAGATCCAGGGGAACGCTACGAGCAGTACTTC.

This clonotype was counted ten times or more. The V and J genes are TRBV20-1 and TRBJ2-5, with 13 nucleotides matching TRBD2. Per the germline V gene, CDR1 is DFQATT and CDR2 is SNEGSKA (reference sequence). CDR3 length: 14 amino acids. With 2 bases clipped from V and 4 bases from J, the junction kept 1 base outside the gene matches. CDR3 sequence: CSARTSGRVETQYF. The CDR3 DNA reads TGCAGTGCTAGAACTAGCGGGAGGGTAGAGACCCAGTACTTC.

The rearrangement joins TRBV6-1 to TRBJ2-5, with a weak D call TRBD1 (5 bases). The ends were cut back, 5 bases at V and 1 base at J, with 14 bases in the middle. The CDR3 loop spans 15 amino acids. Germline values: CDR1 MNHNS, CDR2 SASEGT. The CDR3: CASSPYRSSQETQYF. CDR3 DNA sequence: TGTGCCAGCAGTCCATACAGGAGTAGCCAAGAGACCCAGTACTTC.

The CDR3 DNA reads as TGTGCCAGCACCTCCCTCGGAAGCAATCAGCCCCAGCATTTT. Its protein product is CASTSLGSNQPQHF. This chain links TRBV5-4 with TRBJ1-5, with D unclear. The CDR3 is made up of 14 amino acids. Trimming removed 6 bases from V and 1 base from J, with 11 bases in between. Germline V gene data show CDR1 as SGHNT and CDR2 as YYREEE (reference sequence).

This clonotype was seen many times. The chain joins TRBV20-1 to TRBJ2-5, with D possibly called TRBD1 or TRBD2 (6 bases each). In germline, CDR1 is DFQATT, CDR2 SNEGSKA (reference sequence). This CDR3 spans 14 amino acids. V dropped 1 base and J dropped 7 bases, with 16 bases sitting between them. The CDR3 sequence is CSARASGAGGTQYF. Written as DNA, the CDR3 is TGCAGTGCTAGAGCCTCAGGGGCCGGGGGGACCCAGTACTTC.

Concerning this clonotype: A much larger clone is a single base away; this may be a read error. The chain has TRBV10-3 and TRBJ2-1, with a weak D call TRBD1 (6 bases). The CDR3 loop spans 13 amino acids. V was pared by 8 bases and J by 8 bases, with 16 bases between. CDR1 is ENHRY, CDR2 SYGVKD, per germline. The CDR3 coding sequence is TGTGCCATCGATGCCACAGGGCTCGATGAGCAGTTCTTC. This translates into CAIDATGLDEQFF.

This clonotype was seen ten or more times. The V call is TRBV5-5, the J call TRBJ2-3; D is unclear. The V end was cut by 3 bases, the J end by 1 base, with 9 bases between. The length of the CDR3 is 14 residues. CDR1 is SGHKS and CDR2 is YYEKEE in the germline V gene (reference sequence). The CDR3 sequence is CASSSRQGTDTQYF. CDR3 sequence (DNA): TGTGCCAGCAGCTCCCGACAAGGCACAGATACGCAGTATTTT. The whole variable domain, filled in from reference TRBV5-5 and TRBJ2-3, reads DAGVTQSPTHLIKTRGQQVTLRCSPISGHKSVSWYQQVLGQGPQFIFQYYEKEERGRGNFPDRFSARQFPNYSSELNVNALLLGDSALYLCASSSRQGTDTQYFGPGTRLTVL.

The rearrangement links TRBV11-2 to TRBJ1-1; D uncertain. CDR3 size: 11 residues. Trimming pared 5 bases from V and 5 bases from J, leaving 6 bases between. The germline gives CDR1 SGHAT, CDR2 FQNNGV. The CDR3 is CASSQQTEAFF. CDR3 DNA: TGTGCCAGCAGCCAACAGACTGAAGCTTTCTTT.

This clonotype came up a few times. The chain combines TRBV5-1 with TRBJ2-1; 9 bases fit TRBD2. Per the germline V gene, CDR1 is SGHRS and CDR2 is YFSETQ. The CDR3 is 14 amino acids. V was clipped by 7 bases and J by 8 bases; unmatched bases: 10. The CDR3 region has the DNA TGCGCCAGCGCGTCTGCGGGAGGGCGCGATGAGCAGTTCTTC. Protein product: CASASAGGRDEQFF.

This clonotype occurred many times. This chain connects TRBV5-1 to TRBJ2-7, with D unresolved. The CDR3 has 14 residues. Trimming removed 1 base at V and 3 bases at J, with 11 bases between. Looked up from germline, CDR1 is SGHRS and CDR2 is YFSETQ. The CDR3 coding sequence is TGCGCCAGCAGCTTGCCGGAAACCCACTACGAGCAGTACTTC. Its translation: CASSLPETHYEQYF.

In its sample, this clonotype was seen many times. The V and J genes are TRBV5-1 and TRBJ2-3; 8 bases line up with TRBD1. With V trimmed by 1 base and J by 5 bases, 3 bases remained unmatched. CDR3 length: 14 amino acids. Germline V CDR1 and CDR2: SGHRS, YFSETQ. The CDR3 coding sequence is TGCGCCAGCAGCTTGCAGGGGGCAGGAGATACGCAGTATTTT. Its translation is CASSLQGAGDTQYF.